Listed here is a single TCR beta chain. Its antigen is still unknown. Time point: blood 4 weeks post-SBRT, at nephrectomy. The treatment was: 15 Gy SBRT to primary tumor, nephrectomy 4 weeks later. Nephrectomy followed 15 Gy stereotactic body radiation by 4 weeks. Clear cell pathology was present in this patient's renal cell carcinoma. The record originates from a study of radiation and T cells in renal cell carcinoma. Broader study findings: Baseline intratumoral clonotype presence is unknown without pretreatment biopsies.

Sequenced by immunoSEQ multiplex PCR; TCRdb stores in-frame clones only, minus some. Among approximately 170,000 clones, approximately 90% were seen once, and the ten largest hold approximately 10%. The ends lost 3 bases at V and 7 bases at J; junction bases unmatched: 9. The CDR3 has 16 amino acids. Germline assignment: CDR1 SGHKS and CDR2 YYEKEE (reference sequence). The material was blood, obtained from a patient whose treatment included radiotherapy and nephrectomy. The chain recombines TRBV5-5 with TRBJ2-1, with 11 bases that match TRBD2. This TCR derives from a woman aged 45 to 65 with renal cell carcinoma. This chain's CDR3 is CASSSLAGGAVNEQFF. The CDR3 nucleotides are TGTGCCAGCAGCTCCTTAGCGGGGGGGGCCGTGAATGAGCAGTTCTTC.